These 18 T cell receptor beta chains were all obtained from the same sample, sequenced in a study of cytomegalovirus exposure and HLA in healthy donors. Data came from immunoSEQ multiplex PCR; TCRdb stores just in-frame clones and leaves some out. The table includes over 60,000 clones, approximately 96% detected once. Sequenced material: PBMCs. The source is a man aged 18 to 30 in good health and CMV-seropositive.

The chain carries TRBV7-2 and TRBJ2-7; D gene uncertain. Between the trimmed V and J ends, which lost 1 base and 2 bases, there was a span of 12 bases. Germline V gene lookup returns CDR1 SGHTA and CDR2 FQGNSA. There are 15 residues in the CDR3. DNA for the CDR3: TGTGCCAGCAGCTTAGGTTTTGGCCGAACCTACGAGCAGTACTTC. This gives the protein CASSLGFGRTYEQYF. The whole variable domain, remainder taken from reference TRBV7-2 and TRBJ2-7, is GAGVSQSPSNKVTEKGKDVELRCDPISGHTALYWYRQSLGQGLEFLIYFQGNSAPDKSGLPSDRFSAERTGGSVSTLTIQRTQQEDSAVYLCASSLGFGRTYEQYFGPGTRLTVT.

This sequence joins TRBV30 and TRBJ2-5; 7 bases fit TRBD1. Germline trimming cut 3 bases from V and 4 bases from J; bases unmatched to any gene: 5. From germline, CDR1 is GTSNPN and CDR2 SVGIG (reference sequence). CDR3 length: 13 amino acids. The CDR3 here is CAWRVNRGETQYF. CDR3 sequence (DNA): TGTGCCTGGAGGGTGAACAGGGGAGAGACCCAGTACTTC. Variable domain in full (rest from reference TRBV30 and TRBJ2-5): SQTIHQWPATLVQPVGSPLSLECTVEGTSNPNLYWYRQAAGRGLQLLFYSVGIGQISSEVPQNLSASRPQDRQFILSSKKLLLSDSGFYLCAWRVNRGETQYFGPGTRLLVL.

The chain is built from TRBV28 and TRBJ2-7; 9 positions match TRBD2. CDR3 length equals 17 residues. With V trimmed by 7 bases and J by 3 bases, 16 bases remained unmatched. Germline CDR1 and CDR2: MDHEN and SYDVKM. The CDR3 DNA reads TGTGCCAGCACTGAAAATAGGGCTAGCGGGGCCATCTACGAGCAGTACTTC. Its protein is CASTENRASGAIYEQYF.

This chain joins TRBV7-3 and TRBJ2-1, with D perhaps TRBD2 (6 bases). The CDR3 runs 13 residues. Germline CDR1 is SGHTA and CDR2 is FQGTGA. V lost 5 bases and J 7 bases, leaving 12 bases between the germline ends. CDR3 in amino acids: CASSVAGGNEQFF. CDR3 bases: TGTGCCAGCAGCGTAGCCGGGGGAAATGAGCAGTTCTTC.

V gene TRBV6-4 combines with J gene TRBJ1-1, with D uncertain. Germline V gene lookup returns CDR1 MRHNA and CDR2 SNTAGT. The CDR3 covers 13 residues. Trimming removed 4 bases from V and 0 bases from J, with 6 bases in between. The CDR3 DNA sequence: TGTGCCAGCAGTGTCGAGTTGAACACTGAAGCTTTCTTT. Protein product: CASSVELNTEAFF.

The chain has TRBV27 and TRBJ2-3, with D tentatively TRBD1 (5 bases). Germline CDR1 reads MNHEY; CDR2 reads SMNVEV (reference sequence). V was clipped by 5 bases and J by 1 base, with 13 bases between them. The CDR3 is 15 residues long. This chain's CDR3 is CASSKYETGTDTQYF. For the CDR3, the DNA is TGTGCCAGCAGTAAATACGAGACAGGCACAGATACGCAGTATTTT.

The rearrangement joins TRBV18 to TRBJ1-3; no clear D. The CDR3 runs to 15 residues. Germline V gene data show CDR1 as KGHSH and CDR2 as LQKENI. The V and J ends lost 0 bases and 5 bases respectively, with 11 bases between them. In DNA form, the CDR3 reads TGTGCCAGCTCACCACCGACTGGGTCTAGAAACACCATATATTTT. It codes for CASSPPTGSRNTIYF.

The chain uses TRBV28 and TRBJ1-5; D is undetermined. V was trimmed by 5 bases and J by 0 bases, leaving 14 bases between them. In germline, CDR1 is MDHEN, CDR2 SYDVKM. This CDR3 region has 16 residues. The CDR3 DNA sequence: TGTGCCAGCAGTCCCGCGGGAACCAATAGCAATCAGCCCCAGCATTTT. It translates to CASSPAGTNSNQPQHF.

This clone was seen just once. The V call is TRBV28, the J call TRBJ1-1; 8 bases agree with TRBD1. J was trimmed by 5 bases and V by 1 base; bases with no gene match: 6. The CDR3 has 15 amino acids. Germline CDR1 is MDHEN and CDR2 is SYDVKM. The CDR3 bases are TGTGCCAGCAGTTTATCAGGGGGCGTTGGGACTGAAGCTTTCTTT. As protein: CASSLSGGVGTEAFF.

The gene calls are TRBV6-5 and TRBJ2-7; tentative D call: TRBD2 (6 bases). The length of the CDR3 is 15 residues. Trimming stripped 5 bases from V and 2 bases from J, with 16 bases between. The germline gives CDR1 MNHEY, CDR2 SVGAGI. The CDR3 coding sequence is TGTGCCAGCAGTGCGGAGGGGCTGGGAGCCTACGAGCAGTACTTC. This translates into CASSAEGLGAYEQYF.

The chain couples TRBV7-2 to TRBJ2-7, with 8 bases fitting TRBD1. Unmatched junction bases numbered 5, after V lost 5 bases and J lost 5 bases. Germline CDR1 SGHTA, CDR2 FQGNSA. CDR3 size: 13 residues. The CDR3 region has the DNA TGTGCCAGCAGCGCGGACAGGGCGAACGAGCAGTACTTC. Its translation: CASSADRANEQYF.

For the CDR3, the DNA is TGTGCCTGGAGTATCGGACAGGGGTTGGGGGAGACCCAGTACTTC. This codes for CAWSIGQGLGETQYF. The gene calls are TRBV30 and TRBJ2-5; 9 positions agree with TRBD1. V lost 2 bases, J lost 5 bases, and 9 bases stayed unmatched. From germline, CDR1 is GTSNPN and CDR2 SVGIG (reference sequence). This CDR3 has 15 amino acids.

The chain carries TRBV11-3 and TRBJ2-5; 7 bases line up with TRBD1. Germline V CDR1 and CDR2: SGHNT, YENEEA. This CDR3 is built from 13 residues. The trim removed 3 bases at V and 5 bases at J, leaving 3 bases unmatched. This chain's CDR3 is CASSLQGEETQYF. The CDR3 DNA is TGTGCCAGCAGCTTGCAGGGGGAGGAGACCCAGTACTTC.

V is TRBV28 and J is TRBJ1-2; weak D call: TRBD1 (6 bases). Trimming left V 5 bases short and J 8 bases short, with 18 bases between. CDR1 MDHEN and CDR2 SYDVKM come from the germline V gene. This CDR3 is 14 amino acids long. The CDR3 reads CASSTKTGVFGYTF. CDR3 sequence (DNA): TGTGCCAGCAGTACCAAGACAGGCGTATTCGGCTACACCTTC.

This clone came up once. CDR3 DNA sequence: TGTGCCAGCAGCCTGGAGGGGACAGTCTATGGCTACACCTTC. Protein product: CASSLEGTVYGYTF. The chain carries TRBV11-2 and TRBJ1-2; TRBD1 agrees at 7 bases. This CDR3 is built from 14 residues. Trimming removed 5 bases from V and 4 bases from J; junction bases left unmatched: 7. In germline, CDR1 is SGHAT, CDR2 FQNNGV.

The genes are TRBV10-1 and TRBJ2-1; TRBD1 aligns across 7 bases. The CDR3 spans 13 residues. The V segment lost 8 bases and the J segment 3 bases; nucleotides outside the gene matches: 4. Germline lookup yields CDR1 WNHNN and CDR2 SYGVQD (reference sequence). CDR3 nucleotide sequence: TGCGCCAGCTCCAGGGGGTTCTACAATGAGCAGTTCTTC. Residues: CASSRGFYNEQFF.

The chain joins TRBV15 to TRBJ2-5, with D unclear. CDR1 and CDR2 from the germline V gene are LNHNV and YYDKDF (reference sequence). This CDR3 is 11 amino acids long. V was shortened by 5 bases and J by 3 bases, with 4 bases between the two germline ends. CDR3 bases: TGTGCCACCAGCGCGGAAGAGACCCAGTACTTC. Its translation: CATSAEETQYF.

This rearrangement joins TRBV6-5 to TRBJ2-3, with 12 bases identical to TRBD2. The germline V gene has CDR1 MNHEY and CDR2 SVGAGI. The J segment lost 5 bases and the V segment lost 5 bases, leaving 5 bases of the junction unmatched. CDR3 length: 15 amino acids. The CDR3 DNA reads TGTGCCAGCAGTACTAGCGGGAGGTTGGTAGATACGCAGTATTTT. Protein product: CASSTSGRLVDTQYF.